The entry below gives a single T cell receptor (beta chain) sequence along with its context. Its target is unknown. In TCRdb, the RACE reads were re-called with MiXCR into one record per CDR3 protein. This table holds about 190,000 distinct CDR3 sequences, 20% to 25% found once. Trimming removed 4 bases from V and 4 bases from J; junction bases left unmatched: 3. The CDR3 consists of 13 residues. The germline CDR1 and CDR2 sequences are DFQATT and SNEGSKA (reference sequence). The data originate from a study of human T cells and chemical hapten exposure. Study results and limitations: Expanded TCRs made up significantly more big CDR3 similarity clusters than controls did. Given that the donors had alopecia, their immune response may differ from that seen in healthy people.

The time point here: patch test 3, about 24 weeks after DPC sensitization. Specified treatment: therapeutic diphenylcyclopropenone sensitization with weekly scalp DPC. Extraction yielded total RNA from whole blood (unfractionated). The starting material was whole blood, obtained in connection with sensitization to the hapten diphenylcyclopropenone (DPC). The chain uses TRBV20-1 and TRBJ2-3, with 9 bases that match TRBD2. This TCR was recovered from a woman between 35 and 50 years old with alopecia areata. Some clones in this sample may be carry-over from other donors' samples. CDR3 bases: TGCAGTGCTATAGCGGGAGTAGCAGATACGCAGTATTTT. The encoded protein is CSAIAGVADTQYF.